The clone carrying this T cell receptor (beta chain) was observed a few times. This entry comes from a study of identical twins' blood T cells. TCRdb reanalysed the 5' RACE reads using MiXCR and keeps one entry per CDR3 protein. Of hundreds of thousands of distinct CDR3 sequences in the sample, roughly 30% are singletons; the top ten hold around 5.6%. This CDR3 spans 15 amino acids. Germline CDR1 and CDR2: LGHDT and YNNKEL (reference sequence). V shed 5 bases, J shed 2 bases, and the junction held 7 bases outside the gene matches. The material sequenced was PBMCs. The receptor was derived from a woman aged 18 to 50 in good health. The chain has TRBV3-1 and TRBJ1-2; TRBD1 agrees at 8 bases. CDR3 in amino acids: CASSSWDRLNYGYTF. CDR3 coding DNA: TGTGCCAGCAGCTCATGGGACAGGTTAAACTATGGCTACACCTTC.